These 20 T cell receptor beta chains originate from one sample sequenced in a study of cytomegalovirus exposure and HLA in healthy donors. Both 60 Vbeta primers and 13 Jbeta primers went into the PCR. Sequencing was performed with immunoSEQ multiplex PCR; in TCRdb, only in-frame clones are kept and a portion is missing. The repertoire table contains 56,000 or so clones. Sequenced material: PBMCs. Source of these receptors: a female donor in good health and CMV-seronegative.

In DNA, the CDR3 is TGTGCCAGCAGCTTAGATGCAGACTTGCACTCCTACGAGCAGTACTTC. The encoded protein is CASSLDADLHSYEQYF. J is TRBJ2-7 and V is TRBV7-2; no firm D call. The CDR3 is 16 residues long. Germline V lookup: CDR1 SGHTA, CDR2 FQGNSA. With 1 base removed from V and 0 bases from J, the gap between germline ends came to 13 bases.

The V call is TRBV11-3, the J call TRBJ1-2, with 8 positions matching TRBD1. The CDR3 runs 15 residues. Trimming removed 5 bases from V and 6 bases from J; junction bases left unmatched: 11. Germline V gene lookup returns CDR1 SGHNT and CDR2 YENEEA. In nucleotides, the CDR3 is TGTGCCAGCAGCGACTTACAGGGGGTGGAGGATGGCTACACCTTC. Encoded protein: CASSDLQGVEDGYTF.

The rearrangement links TRBV5-1 to TRBJ1-1; perhaps TRBD1 as D (5 bases). CDR1 and CDR2 from the germline V gene are SGHRS and YFSETQ. The CDR3 consists of 15 residues. V gave up 0 bases and J gave up 1 base, with 10 bases separating them. The CDR3 sequence: CASSLVGRANTEAFF. CDR3 in DNA: TGCGCCAGCAGCTTGGTTGGCAGGGCGAACACTGAAGCTTTCTTT.

The chain couples TRBV4-1 to TRBJ2-7; 9 bases map to TRBD2. V was pared by 0 bases and J by 2 bases, with 11 bases of the junction left unmatched. This CDR3 is built from 18 residues. The V gene's germline CDR1 is MGHRA and CDR2 YSYEKL. This CDR3 is CASSQDLSYSGSTYEQYF. The CDR3 bases are TGCGCCAGCAGCCAAGATTTGTCGTATAGCGGGAGCACCTACGAGCAGTACTTC.

V gene TRBV6-5 combines with J gene TRBJ1-1; D gene ambiguous. There are 12 residues in the CDR3. V dropped 11 bases and J dropped 2 bases, with 12 bases sitting between them. Germline V gene data show CDR1 as MNHEY and CDR2 as SVGAGI. The CDR3 loop reads CASGGLNTEAFF. Here the CDR3 DNA reads TGTGCCTCCGGTGGTCTAAACACTGAAGCTTTCTTT.

This sequence joins TRBV29-1 and TRBJ1-1; 7 bases are a match to TRBD1. The ends lost 5 bases at V and 1 base at J; junction bases unmatched: 7. Germline V CDR1 and CDR2: SQVTM, ANQGSEA. The CDR3 has 14 amino acids. The CDR3 loop is CSVFGGTANTEAFF. The CDR3 DNA follows: TGCAGCGTTTTTGGTGGGACAGCGAACACTGAAGCTTTCTTT.

The chain carries TRBV4-2 and TRBJ1-1; the D gene is possibly TRBD1 (5 bases). Germline V CDR1 and CDR2: LGHNA, YNFKEQ. V lost 2 bases to trimming and J lost 1 base, with 8 bases between them. This CDR3 region has 14 residues. CDR3 residues: CASSQLDTNTEAFF. The CDR3 region has the DNA TGTGCCAGCAGCCAATTGGACACGAACACTGAAGCTTTCTTT.

The chain uses TRBV4-1 and TRBJ1-1; 10 nucleotides match TRBD1. Germline trimming cut 1 base from V and 11 bases from J; bases unmatched to any gene: 7. The CDR3 covers 14 residues. CDR1 and CDR2 (germline): MGHRA, YSYEKL. The CDR3 loop reads CASSQGGTGVQAFF. As DNA, the CDR3 is TGCGCCAGCAGCCAAGGAGGGACAGGGGTACAGGCTTTCTTT.

The chain recombines TRBV7-9 with TRBJ2-5; 16 positions agree with TRBD2. Looked up from germline, CDR1 is SEHNR and CDR2 is FQNEAQ (reference sequence). This CDR3 has 15 residues. The V and J ends lost 5 bases and 5 bases, in that order; junction bases with no gene match: 2. The CDR3 is CASSPGLAGGETQYF. CDR3 DNA: TGTGCCAGCAGCCCGGGACTAGCGGGGGGGGAGACCCAGTACTTC.

The rearrangement joins TRBV18 to TRBJ1-1; TRBD1 matches at 10 bases. J lost 6 bases, V lost 6 bases, and 7 bases had no gene match. CDR3 size: 14 residues. The germline gives CDR1 KGHSH, CDR2 LQKENI. CDR3 protein: CASSKFGQGAEAFF. The CDR3 DNA is TGTGCCAGCTCCAAATTCGGACAGGGGGCTGAAGCTTTCTTT.

The CDR3 DNA is TGTGCCAGCGGCGAACCAGGGGGTCGCAATCAGCCCCAGCATTTT. Amino acid sequence: CASGEPGGRNQPQHF. The V and J genes are TRBV6-6 and TRBJ1-5, with 7 bases identical to TRBD1. This CDR3 region has 15 residues. V was pared by 8 bases and J by 2 bases, with 9 bases of the junction left unmatched. Germline values: CDR1 MNHNY, CDR2 SVGAGI (reference sequence).

The chain recombines TRBV5-1 with TRBJ2-7; 9 nucleotides align to TRBD2. Germline V CDR1 and CDR2: SGHRS, YFSETQ. J gave up 1 base and V 4 bases, and 6 bases lay outside the gene matches. The CDR3 has 15 amino acids. CDR3 sequence: CASSQSGRLSYEQYF. CDR3 DNA: TGCGCCAGCAGCCAGAGCGGGAGGCTATCCTACGAGCAGTACTTC.

The chain couples TRBV9 to TRBJ1-1; 9 bases match TRBD1. Germline lookup yields CDR1 SGDLS and CDR2 YYNGEE. Trimming at V came to 0 bases and at J to 12 bases, leaving 6 bases not matched to a gene. The CDR3 extends over 13 amino acids. CDR3 loop: CASSVEGTGQTFF. The CDR3 nucleotides read TGTGCCAGCAGCGTAGAGGGGACAGGGCAAACTTTCTTT.

DNA of the CDR3: TGTGCCAGCAGCCCCTCCGCGGGGGAGACCCAGCCCCAGCATTTT. It is translated as CASSPSAGETQPQHF. This rearrangement joins TRBV7-9 to TRBJ1-5, with a tentative D call TRBD1 (5 bases). The V gene's germline CDR1 is SEHNR and CDR2 FQNEAQ (reference sequence). The CDR3 is 15 amino acids. Trimming removed 5 bases from V and 7 bases from J, with 18 bases in between.

Concerning this clone: No DNA is shown, since the ends of the CDR3 on it are uncertain; the CDR3 is the one TCRdb lists. V gene TRBV29-1 combines with J gene TRBJ2-7; the D segment call TRBD1 is taken from the table without a DNA check. From germline, CDR1 is SQVTM and CDR2 ANQGSEA. The CDR3 is 12 residues long, ends included. The CDR3 loop is CSVGAGTENMYF.

The rearrangement joins TRBV9 to TRBJ2-7, with 7 bases matching TRBD2. The CDR3 extends over 15 amino acids. Germline trimming cut 0 bases from V and 4 bases from J; bases unmatched to any gene: 7. Germline-derived CDR1 and CDR2 are SGDLS and YYNGEE. The CDR3 region has the DNA TGTGCCAGCAGCGTAGGGGGGGGAGGCCCTTACGAGCAGTACTTC. It translates to CASSVGGGGPYEQYF.

The gene calls are TRBV9 and TRBJ1-2; TRBD1 is a possible D gene (6 bases). CDR3 length equals 14 residues. V was clipped by 4 bases and J by 7 bases, with 17 bases between them. Germline values: CDR1 SGDLS, CDR2 YYNGEE. As DNA, the CDR3 is TGTGCCAGCAGCCAGGGGCACCCAGGTCGTGGCTACACCTTC. This codes for CASSQGHPGRGYTF.

Comments on this clone: Mismatch with germline at one junction end may stem from a read error. CDR3 region: CASSLDPGNTGELFF. The CDR3 DNA reads as TGTGCTAGCAGCTTAGATCCAGGGAACACCGGGGAGCTGTTTTTT. The genes are TRBV7-7 and TRBJ2-2; D is ambiguous. The germline V gene has CDR1 SSHAT and CDR2 FNYEAQ (reference sequence). CDR3 length: 15 residues.

J is TRBJ1-1 and V is TRBV29-1; D possibly corresponds to TRBD1 (5 bases). The CDR3 sequence is 13 residues long. Trimming took off 7 bases at V and 4 bases at J, with 16 bases between the two ends. Germline CDR1 and CDR2: SQVTM and ANQGSEA. The CDR3 bases are TGCAGCGCCCAAGGGGCCTCAGGCACTGAAGCTTTCTTT. It specifies CSAQGASGTEAFF.

The rearrangement joins TRBV2 to TRBJ1-2; 8 positions agree with TRBD1. This CDR3 has 15 residues. CDR1 and CDR2 (germline): SNHLY, FYNNEI. Trimming cost V 2 bases and J 2 bases; bases outside gene matches: 4. CDR3 DNA sequence: TGTGCCAGCAGTGAAAGGGGACAGGCGAACTATGGCTACACCTTC. This translates into CASSERGQANYGYTF.